These 29 T cell receptor beta chains came from one sample sequenced in a study of cytomegalovirus exposure and HLA in healthy donors. Some clones are missing from TCRdb's copy, which holds only in-frame ones; the method was immunoSEQ multiplex PCR. The repertoire holds under 350,000 clones, with 86% as singletons. The sequencing sample was made of PBMCs. The receptors shown here come from a young woman in good health and CMV-seronegative.

J is TRBJ2-7 and V is TRBV27; D is undetermined. The V gene lost 3 bases and the J gene lost 2 bases, with 8 bases spanning the gap. The V gene's germline CDR1 is MNHEY and CDR2 SMNVEV (reference sequence). The CDR3 consists of 13 residues. The CDR3 loop reads CASSFTATYEQYF. The CDR3 DNA sequence: TGTGCCAGCAGTTTTACCGCTACCTACGAGCAGTACTTC.

The chain carries TRBV4-3 and TRBJ1-6; TRBD1 aligns across 10 bases. The germline CDR1 and CDR2 sequences are LGHNA and YSLEER. V was pared by 4 bases and J by 8 bases, with 8 bases of the junction left unmatched. The CDR3 is 16 amino acids. The CDR3 sequence is CASSPNWDRGDSPLHF. The CDR3 DNA sequence: TGCGCCAGCAGCCCAAATTGGGACAGGGGAGATTCACCCCTCCACTTT.

This chain links TRBV25-1 with TRBJ2-1; TRBD2 aligns across 9 bases. This CDR3 spans 15 amino acids. Germline V lookup: CDR1 MGHDK, CDR2 SYGVNS. The ends lost 5 bases at V and 9 bases at J; junction bases unmatched: 11. The chain's CDR3 is CASSPRLAAGTEQFF. The CDR3 DNA reads as TGTGCCAGCAGTCCGCGACTAGCGGCCGGGACTGAGCAGTTCTTC.

V usage is TRBV19 and J usage is TRBJ2-3; tentative D call: TRBD1 (5 bases). The CDR3 spans 14 residues. With 10 bases removed from V and 7 bases from J, the gap between germline ends came to 21 bases. Germline V gene sequence: CDR1 LNHDA, CDR2 SQIVND (reference sequence). The CDR3 region is CATRLGAGGYTQYF. The CDR3 DNA reads as TGTGCCACCAGGTTAGGGGCTGGCGGTTATACGCAGTATTTT.

V is TRBV6-5 and J is TRBJ1-2, with D hard to call. The CDR3 has 13 residues. V was clipped by 8 bases and J by 4 bases, with 14 bases between them. Looked up from germline, CDR1 is MNHEY and CDR2 is SVGAGI. CDR3 coding DNA: TGTGCCAGCTCAGGTCTCCCCTCCTATGGCTACACCTTC. Its protein is CASSGLPSYGYTF.

The rearrangement uses TRBV4-3 and TRBJ2-7, with TRBD1 matching 9 bases. CDR1 is LGHNA, CDR2 YSLEER, per germline. V was pared by 1 base and J by 2 bases, with 3 bases of the junction left unmatched. The CDR3 contains 15 residues. In nucleotides, the CDR3 is TGCGCCAGCAGCCAAGGACAGGGGGTTACCTACGAGCAGTACTTC. Amino acids: CASSQGQGVTYEQYF.

This chain links TRBV30 with TRBJ2-3; a weak D match, TRBD2 (6 bases). CDR3 length: 15 residues. The germline gives CDR1 GTSNPN, CDR2 SVGIG (reference sequence). Trimming took off 0 bases at V and 4 bases at J, with 14 bases between the two ends. The CDR3 sequence: CAWSVTSKRSDTQYF. As DNA, the CDR3 is TGTGCCTGGAGTGTTACTAGCAAGAGATCAGATACGCAGTATTTT.

The chain combines TRBV5-5 with TRBJ1-6, with D possibly being TRBD1 (6 bases). Germline-derived CDR1 and CDR2 are SGHKS and YYEKEE (reference sequence). The CDR3 consists of 15 residues. V lost 4 bases and J 6 bases, leaving 14 bases between the germline ends. The CDR3: CASSGLRTVNSPLHF. CDR3 sequence (DNA): TGTGCCAGCAGCGGGCTAAGGACAGTTAATTCACCCCTCCACTTT.

The chain couples TRBV7-9 to TRBJ2-7; possible D gene TRBD2, 5 bases. CDR3 length: 13 residues. V was clipped by 1 base and J by 6 bases, with 10 bases between them. Germline CDR1 is SEHNR and CDR2 is FQNEAQ (reference sequence). CDR3: CASSLGGSREQYF. CDR3 sequence (DNA): TGTGCCAGCAGCTTAGGTGGGAGTCGCGAGCAGTACTTC. Full variable domain (outside the CDR3, taken from reference TRBV7-9 and TRBJ2-7): DTGVSQNPRHKITKRGQNVTFRCDPISEHNRLYWYRQTLGQGPEFLTYFQNEAQLEKSRLLSDRFSAERPKGSFSTLEIQRTEQGDSAMYLCASSLGGSREQYFGPGTRLTVT.

This clone was detected only once. This sequence joins TRBV4-3 and TRBJ2-7; D possibly corresponds to TRBD1 (6 bases). CDR3 length equals 13 residues. Germline V gene data show CDR1 as LGHNA and CDR2 as YSLEER. V was cut by 1 base and J by 3 bases, with 7 bases left in between. The DNA for the CDR3 is TGCGCCAGCAGCCAAGGGGACAACTACGAGCAGTACTTC. The encoded protein is CASSQGDNYEQYF.

V is TRBV5-4 and J is TRBJ1-1, with a tentative D call TRBD1 (6 bases). The CDR3 spans 13 residues. Germline V gene lookup returns CDR1 SGHNT and CDR2 YYREEE (reference sequence). V was cut by 4 bases and J by 4 bases, with 11 bases left in between. Written as DNA, the CDR3 is TGTGCCAGCAGCCTCGGGACATCCACTGAAGCTTTCTTT. Translation gives CASSLGTSTEAFF.

CDR3 sequence: CASSSTQYSNQPQHF. The CDR3 DNA reads as TGTGCCAGCAGCTCGACACAGTATAGCAATCAGCCCCAGCATTTT. The rearrangement uses TRBV7-9 and TRBJ1-5; no firm D call. The CDR3 spans 15 residues. The germline gives CDR1 SEHNR, CDR2 FQNEAQ (reference sequence). V lost 4 bases and J lost 0, with 10 bases in between.

The CDR3: CASSRQTTGGLEKLFF. The DNA of the CDR3 is TGTGCCAGCAGCAGACAGACAACAGGGGGCCTAGAAAAACTGTTTTTT. The chain recombines TRBV7-8 with TRBJ1-4, with 9 nucleotides matching TRBD1. The CDR3 covers 16 residues. J lost 8 bases, V lost 5 bases, and 12 bases had no gene match. The germline V gene has CDR1 SGHVS and CDR2 FQNEAQ.

The V and J genes are TRBV11-3 and TRBJ2-7; 7 bases are shared with TRBD1. The junction had 8 bases not matched to a gene; V was cut back by 10 bases and J by 5 bases. Germline V gives CDR1 SGHNT, CDR2 YENEEA. The CDR3 has 12 amino acids. The CDR3 DNA reads TGTGCCACCGGACAGGTCGCCCACGAGCAGTACTTC. As protein: CATGQVAHEQYF.

The chain carries TRBV27 and TRBJ1-1, with D hard to call. CDR3 length equals 17 residues. V was cut by 4 bases and J by 3 bases, with 21 bases left in between. Looked up from germline, CDR1 is MNHEY and CDR2 is SMNVEV (reference sequence). This chain's CDR3 is CASSSTIRIGAHTEAFF. CDR3 in DNA: TGTGCCAGCAGTTCTACTATACGTATCGGTGCCCACACTGAAGCTTTCTTT.

This sequence joins TRBV5-1 and TRBJ2-5; 7 nucleotides agree with TRBD2. After removal of 3 bases from V and 2 bases from J, the junction contained 4 bases not matched to a gene. This CDR3 region has 14 residues. Germline CDR1 is SGHRS and CDR2 is YFSETQ. CDR3 residues: CASSWGGPQETQYF. The CDR3 DNA reads TGCGCCAGCAGCTGGGGGGGACCTCAAGAGACCCAGTACTTC.

This clone was observed a few times. The genes are TRBV7-2 and TRBJ1-2; 7 nucleotides agree with TRBD1. The CDR3 has 15 residues. V lost 5 bases to trimming and J lost 4 bases; unmatched junction nucleotides: 10. CDR1 SGHTA and CDR2 FQGNSA come from the germline V gene. CDR3 coding DNA: TGTGCCAGCAGCCCTGGGTCGGGACAGCCCTATGGCTACACCTTC. Translating gives CASSPGSGQPYGYTF.

The rearrangement links TRBV4-1 to TRBJ1-2, with 9 bases matching TRBD1. CDR1 is MGHRA and CDR2 is YSYEKL in the germline V gene. CDR3 length equals 17 residues. Trimming removed 0 bases from V and 7 bases from J; junction bases left unmatched: 12. CDR3 sequence: CASSQEPQGAFWGGYTF. CDR3 sequence (DNA): TGCGCCAGCAGCCAAGAGCCACAGGGGGCGTTTTGGGGTGGCTACACCTTC.

This rearrangement joins TRBV5-1 to TRBJ2-5, with 11 bases that match TRBD1. V was clipped by 2 bases and J by 4 bases; unmatched bases: 7. The germline gives CDR1 SGHRS, CDR2 YFSETQ. The CDR3 is 16 amino acids. DNA for the CDR3: TGCGCCAGCAGCTTTCCAGGACAGGGGGCCGGAGAGACCCAGTACTTC. It yields the protein CASSFPGQGAGETQYF.

The chain links TRBV25-1 to TRBJ2-5, with 8 bases identical to TRBD2. V shed 5 bases, J shed 6 bases, and the junction held 8 bases outside the gene matches. This CDR3 is 14 amino acids long. Germline V CDR1 and CDR2: MGHDK, SYGVNS. The CDR3 loop is CASSYGTSGKTQYF. As DNA, the CDR3 is TGTGCCAGCAGTTACGGGACTAGTGGCAAGACCCAGTACTTC.

The chain is built from TRBV2 and TRBJ2-2, with 11 bases that match TRBD2. CDR1 is SNHLY and CDR2 is FYNNEI in the germline V gene. The CDR3 consists of 15 residues. Losses at the gene ends were 6 bases for V and 3 bases for J; bases not matched to a gene: 3. The CDR3 loop reads CASSWTSGHTGELFF. Here the CDR3 DNA reads TGTGCCAGCAGCTGGACTAGCGGGCACACCGGGGAGCTGTTTTTT.

As DNA, the CDR3 is TGTGCCACCAGCAGAGATAAGGGGCGCGAGCAGTACTTC. Amino acid sequence: CATSRDKGREQYF. This rearrangement joins TRBV15 to TRBJ2-7; D is perhaps TRBD1 (5 bases). Trimming stripped 0 bases from V and 6 bases from J, with 9 bases between. The V gene's germline CDR1 is LNHNV and CDR2 YYDKDF (reference sequence). CDR3 length equals 13 residues.

The chain carries TRBV30 and TRBJ1-2; D gene ambiguous. CDR1 is GTSNPN and CDR2 is SVGIG in the germline V gene (reference sequence). Trimming cost V 2 bases and J 4 bases, with 11 bases left between them. The CDR3 contains 13 residues. CDR3 bases: TGTGCCTGGAGTTCGTCCCGTCCCTATGGCTACACCTTC. Amino acids: CAWSSSRPYGYTF.

The genes are TRBV29-1 and TRBJ2-1, with 8 bases aligning to TRBD2. With 6 bases clipped from V and 8 bases from J, the junction kept 9 bases outside the gene matches. CDR3 length: 13 amino acids. Germline V gene sequence: CDR1 SQVTM, CDR2 ANQGSEA. The CDR3 nucleotides are TGCAGCGTAGGTATACCGGGACTAGATGAGCAGTTCTTC. This gives the protein CSVGIPGLDEQFF.

This chain connects TRBV10-3 to TRBJ1-1, with D unclear. This CDR3 comprises 12 residues. The V and J ends lost 10 bases and 5 bases respectively, with 14 bases between them. Germline CDR1 is ENHRY and CDR2 is SYGVKD. CDR3 region: CANSQAGTEAFF. In nucleotides, the CDR3 is TGTGCCAACTCACAAGCGGGGACTGAAGCTTTCTTT.

The V gene is TRBV5-1, the J gene TRBJ2-5, with 13 bases that match TRBD2. V shed 7 bases, J shed 2 bases, and the junction held 11 bases outside the gene matches. This CDR3 comprises 17 residues. The V gene's germline CDR1 is SGHRS and CDR2 YFSETQ. In DNA form, the CDR3 reads TGCGCCAGCGACCCCGGGACTAGCGGGACTCTTCAAGAGACCCAGTACTTC. Translation: CASDPGTSGTLQETQYF.

The V call is TRBV29-1, the J call TRBJ2-1; a possible D gene is TRBD1 (6 bases). Trimming shortened V by 6 bases and J by 3 bases, and 12 bases separated the two germline ends. CDR3 length: 13 residues. Germline V gene lookup returns CDR1 SQVTM and CDR2 ANQGSEA. The CDR3 region has the DNA TGCAGCGTCGAACAGGGCCACTACAATGAGCAGTTCTTC. This translates into CSVEQGHYNEQFF.

The V call is TRBV5-6, the J call TRBJ1-6; 9 bases are shared with TRBD1. CDR3 size: 17 residues. Germline values: CDR1 SGHDT, CDR2 YYEEEE. The ends lost 2 bases at V and 9 bases at J; junction bases unmatched: 12. The CDR3 DNA is TGTGCCAGCAGCTTCGCTCCCGGGACAGGGTCTTTTTCACCCCTCCACTTT. Translated: CASSFAPGTGSFSPLHF.

The rearrangement links TRBV18 to TRBJ2-7; possibly TRBD1 for D (6 bases). Germline CDR1 reads KGHSH; CDR2 reads LQKENI. Deletions cut 5 bases from V and 0 bases from J, with 14 bases between. The CDR3 has 15 residues. CDR3 nucleotides: TGTGCCAGCTCATCTCTTTCCAGGGGCTCCTACGAGCAGTACTTC. It translates to CASSSLSRGSYEQYF.